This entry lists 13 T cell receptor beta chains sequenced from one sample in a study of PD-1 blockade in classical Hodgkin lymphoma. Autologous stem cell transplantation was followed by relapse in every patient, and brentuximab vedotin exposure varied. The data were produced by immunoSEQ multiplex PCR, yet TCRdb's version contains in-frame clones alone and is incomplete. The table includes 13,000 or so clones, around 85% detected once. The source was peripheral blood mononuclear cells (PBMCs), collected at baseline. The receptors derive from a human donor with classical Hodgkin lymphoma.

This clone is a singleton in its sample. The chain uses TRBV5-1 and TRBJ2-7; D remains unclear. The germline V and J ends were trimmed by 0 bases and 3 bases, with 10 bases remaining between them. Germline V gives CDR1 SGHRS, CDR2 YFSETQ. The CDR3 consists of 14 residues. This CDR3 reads CASSLAPDGYEQYF. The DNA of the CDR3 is TGCGCCAGCAGCTTGGCCCCAGACGGCTACGAGCAGTACTTC.

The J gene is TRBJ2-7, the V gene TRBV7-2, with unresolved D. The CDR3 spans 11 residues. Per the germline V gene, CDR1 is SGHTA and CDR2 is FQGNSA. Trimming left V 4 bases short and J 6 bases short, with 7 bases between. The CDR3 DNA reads TGTGCCAGCAGCTCGCAGGTCGAGCAGTACTTC. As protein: CASSSQVEQYF.

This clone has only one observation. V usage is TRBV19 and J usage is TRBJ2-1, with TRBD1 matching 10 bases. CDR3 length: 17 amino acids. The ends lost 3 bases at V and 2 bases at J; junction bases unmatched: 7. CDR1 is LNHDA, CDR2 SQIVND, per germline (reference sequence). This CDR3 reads CASSMFGTGVAYNEQFF. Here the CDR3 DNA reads TGTGCCAGTAGTATGTTCGGGACAGGGGTCGCCTACAATGAGCAGTTCTTC. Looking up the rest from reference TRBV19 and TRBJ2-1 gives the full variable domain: DGGITQSPKYLFRKEGQNVTLSCEQNLNHDAMYWYRQDPGQGLRLIYYSQIVNDFQKGDIAEGYSVSREKKESFPLTVTSAQKNPTAFYLCASSMFGTGVAYNEQFFGPGTRLTVL.

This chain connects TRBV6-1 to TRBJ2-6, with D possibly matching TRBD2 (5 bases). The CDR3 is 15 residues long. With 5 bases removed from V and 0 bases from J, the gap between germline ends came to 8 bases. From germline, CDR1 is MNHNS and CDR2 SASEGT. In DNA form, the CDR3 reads TGTGCCAGCAGTTCGGGGTTCTCTGGGGCCAACGTCCTGACTTTC. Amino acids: CASSSGFSGANVLTF.

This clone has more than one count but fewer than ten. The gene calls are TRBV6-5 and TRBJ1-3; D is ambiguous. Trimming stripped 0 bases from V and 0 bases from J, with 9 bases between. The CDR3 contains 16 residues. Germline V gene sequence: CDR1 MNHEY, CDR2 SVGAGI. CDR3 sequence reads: CASSYSQRTSGNTIYF. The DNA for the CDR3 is TGTGCCAGCAGTTACTCCCAACGGACCTCTGGAAACACCATATATTTT.

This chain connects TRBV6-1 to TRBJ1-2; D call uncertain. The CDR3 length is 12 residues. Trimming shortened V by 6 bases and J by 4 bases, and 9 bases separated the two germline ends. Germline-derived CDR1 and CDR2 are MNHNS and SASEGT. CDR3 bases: TGTGCCAGCAGACTGGTAGGCTATGGCTACACCTTC. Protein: CASRLVGYGYTF.

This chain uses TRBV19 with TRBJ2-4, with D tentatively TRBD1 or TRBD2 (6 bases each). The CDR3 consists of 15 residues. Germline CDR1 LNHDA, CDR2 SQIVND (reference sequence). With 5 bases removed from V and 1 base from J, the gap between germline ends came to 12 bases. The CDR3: CASSPQGRAKNIQYF. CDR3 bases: TGTGCCAGTAGTCCTCAGGGGAGGGCCAAAAACATTCAGTACTTC.

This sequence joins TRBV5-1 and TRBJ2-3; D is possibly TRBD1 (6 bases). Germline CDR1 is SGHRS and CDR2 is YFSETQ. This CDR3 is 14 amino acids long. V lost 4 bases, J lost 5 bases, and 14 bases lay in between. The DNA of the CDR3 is TGCGCCAGCAGCCTTGGGGGCCAGCTAGATACGCAGTATTTT. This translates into CASSLGGQLDTQYF.

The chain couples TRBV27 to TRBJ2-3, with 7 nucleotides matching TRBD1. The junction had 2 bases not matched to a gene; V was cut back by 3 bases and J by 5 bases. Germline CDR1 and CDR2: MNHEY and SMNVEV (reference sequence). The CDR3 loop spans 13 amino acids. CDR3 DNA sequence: TGTGCCAGCAGTTTTCCAGGGGGAGATACGCAGTATTTT. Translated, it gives CASSFPGGDTQYF.

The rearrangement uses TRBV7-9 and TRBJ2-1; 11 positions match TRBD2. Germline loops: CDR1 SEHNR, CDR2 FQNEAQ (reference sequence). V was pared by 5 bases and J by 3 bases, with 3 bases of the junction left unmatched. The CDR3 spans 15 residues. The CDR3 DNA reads TGTGCCAGCAGCCCGGGGACTAGCGGCTACAATGAGCAGTTCTTC. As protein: CASSPGTSGYNEQFF.

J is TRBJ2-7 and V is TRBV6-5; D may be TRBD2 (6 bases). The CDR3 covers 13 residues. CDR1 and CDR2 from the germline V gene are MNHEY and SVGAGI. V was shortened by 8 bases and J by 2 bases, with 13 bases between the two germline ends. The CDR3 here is CASGGSRTYEQYF. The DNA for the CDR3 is TGTGCCAGCGGGGGGAGCAGAACCTACGAGCAGTACTTC.

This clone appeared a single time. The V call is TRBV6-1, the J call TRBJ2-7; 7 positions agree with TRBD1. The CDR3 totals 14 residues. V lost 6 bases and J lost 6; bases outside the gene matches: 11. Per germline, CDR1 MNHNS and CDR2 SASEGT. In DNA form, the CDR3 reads TGTGCCAGCAGCCAACTTCCAACAGGGGCCGAGCAGTACTTC. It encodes CASSQLPTGAEQYF.

The CDR3 DNA is TGTGCCAGCAGCGGCGTAGCGGGGGAGACCCAGTACTTC. Protein: CASSGVAGETQYF. This chain joins TRBV2 and TRBJ2-5; 8 bases align to TRBD2. The CDR3 is made up of 13 amino acids. The germline CDR1 and CDR2 sequences are SNHLY and FYNNEI. V shed 6 bases and J 5 bases; nucleotides not matched to a gene: 5. Full variable domain (outside the CDR3, taken from reference TRBV2 and TRBJ2-5): EPEVTQTPSHQVTQMGQEVILRCVPISNHLYFYWYRQILGQKVEFLVSFYNNEISEKSEIFDDQFSVERPDGSNFTLKIRSTKLEDSAMYFCASSGVAGETQYFGPGTRLLVL.